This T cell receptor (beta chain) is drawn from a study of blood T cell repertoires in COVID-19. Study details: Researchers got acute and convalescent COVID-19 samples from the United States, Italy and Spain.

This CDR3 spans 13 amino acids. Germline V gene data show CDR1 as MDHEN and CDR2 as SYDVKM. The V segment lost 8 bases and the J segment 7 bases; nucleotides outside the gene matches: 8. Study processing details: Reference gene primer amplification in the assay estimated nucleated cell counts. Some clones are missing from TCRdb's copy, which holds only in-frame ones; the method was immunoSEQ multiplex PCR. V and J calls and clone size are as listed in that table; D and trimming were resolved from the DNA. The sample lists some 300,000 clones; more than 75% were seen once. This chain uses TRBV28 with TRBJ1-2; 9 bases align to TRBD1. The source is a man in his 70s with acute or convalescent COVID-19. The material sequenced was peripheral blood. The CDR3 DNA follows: TGTGCCAGCCAAGCCCCGGGACAGGGTGGCTACACCTTC. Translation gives CASQAPGQGGYTF.